This is a list of T cell receptor beta chains from one sample in a study of cytomegalovirus exposure and HLA in healthy donors. TCRdb keeps only in-frame clones here, not all; method: immunoSEQ multiplex PCR. This table holds 55,000 to 80,000 clones, roughly 74% found once. Sequenced material: PBMCs. Every receptor here comes from a woman between 40 and 55 years old in good health and CMV-seropositive. Each CDR3 is given without its conserved first and last residue. Expanded clones are given a class, and other clones once, few, many or no size at all.

V,size,J,CDR3
TRBV30,.,TRBJ2-3,AWSVLDTQY
TRBV2,once,TRBJ2-1,ASNLLTGSTYNEQF
TRBV5-1,.,TRBJ2-7,ASSLSVSSGFYEQY
TRBV14,.,TRBJ1-1,ASSQTGGSFSPEAF
TRBV29-1,.,TRBJ2-5,SVLRSQETQY
TRBV7-8,.,TRBJ2-2,ASSLRLDTGELF
TRBV6-5,.,TRBJ2-6,ASSYEPGGANVLT
TRBV2,.,TRBJ2-6,ASLPGANVLT
TRBV6-1,.,.,ASTGLSYEQY
TRBV18,.,TRBJ2-7,ASSPRAFGAGTGQGHYEQY
TRBV6-6,.,TRBJ1-3,ASSSGTAGNTIY
TRBV14,.,TRBJ2-7,ASSQRYEQY
TRBV10-3,.,TRBJ1-1,AISESYGSGTEAF
TRBV7-9,few,TRBJ1-4,ASEGGDEKLF
TRBV2,.,TRBJ1-1,ASSSGTGTTNTEAF
TRBV4-2,.,TRBJ2-1,ASSHEYNEQF
TRBV7-8,.,TRBJ1-4,ASRNGEKLF
TRBV2,.,TRBJ1-5,ASSAGGNNQPQH
TRBV7-9,.,TRBJ1-3,SSSLVPLTGAGNTIY
TRBV29-1,.,TRBJ2-1,SVEEPINEQF
TRBV28,once,TRBJ1-2,ASSLSRVNYGYT
TRBV5-8,few,TRBJ1-4,ASSGLRFSTNEKLF
TRBV5-1,.,TRBJ1-4,ASSLDWTGATNEKLF
TRBV9,.,TRBJ2-3,ASSADSSGGGNTQY
TRBV9,.,TRBJ2-1,ASSEGTGDEQF
TRBV13,.,TRBJ1-5,ASSARLGRNSNQPQH
TRBV5-4,.,TRBJ1-2,ASSLPGGTGGGYT
TRBV6-1,.,TRBJ1-4,ASSVNRGKATNEKLF
TRBV4-1,medium-sized,TRBJ2-7,ASSLRPTSGGPSREEQY
TRBV29-1,.,TRBJ2-1,SVEESGNEQF
TRBV6-1,.,TRBJ2-2,ASSPGWSGGELF
TRBV6-6,.,TRBJ2-1,ASRQGLYNEQF
TRBV7-2,few,TRBJ2-3,ASSLGLLAGGDTDTQY
TRBV19,.,TRBJ1-1,ASSKPDSMNTEAF
TRBV6-1,.,TRBJ1-5,ASSGDRGFGNQPQH
TRBV5-4,.,TRBJ2-3,ASRTGAGGHGYTQY
TRBV5-1,.,TRBJ1-1,ASREVMNTEAF
TRBV6-4,.,TRBJ1-1,ASSSGGTEAF
TRBV6-5,.,TRBJ2-1,ASTPRQGRNNEQF
TRBV30,.,TRBJ1-2,AWSSSGFTRGYT
TRBV7-8,.,TRBJ2-7,ASSLGPGLERHEQY
TRBV12-5,.,TRBJ1-1,ASGLIPHRDRNTEAF
TRBV9,.,TRBJ1-6,ASSFDSSGDSPLH
TRBV6-5,.,TRBJ2-5,ASSYQDQETQY
TRBV6-6,.,TRBJ1-2,ASSQTGTGVGYT
TRBV6-5,.,TRBJ1-2,ASSEGGTGSGYT
TRBV28,few,TRBJ2-6,ATLARVSGANVLT
TRBV9,.,TRBJ2-7,ASSVGTGEAYEQY
TRBV27,.,TRBJ1-2,ASTASGDLYGYT
TRBV15,.,TRBJ1-4,ATSRTGIEKLF
TRBV10-3,once,TRBJ1-1,AISAGSIEAF
TRBV11-3,.,TRBJ2-2,ASSSGSATGELF
TRBV29-1,.,TRBJ1-2,SVAPGTEDYGYT